This T cell receptor (beta chain) was sequenced during a study of graft-versus-host responses after intestinal transplantation. Whole-study context: Those transplanted obtained multivisceral, liver-intestinal, or isolated intestinal grafts. Notes on the study in general: Some GvH clones were seen earlier in gut or blood, suggesting intestinal origin.

Produced via immunoSEQ multiplex PCR; TCRdb's table is partial and in-frame only. The sample comprises about 10,000 clones, roughly 90% of which are singletons, and roughly 10% rests with the top ten. A word on this clone: What it recognizes is unknown.

The CDR3 sequence is 15 residues long. Looked up from germline, CDR1 is SGHAT and CDR2 is FQNNGV. The V end was cut by 4 bases, the J end by 0 bases, with 11 bases between. Sequencing used PBMCs, obtained 242 days after intestinal transplant. The sequence was collected from a human patient who received an intestinal transplant, so some T cells may come from the graft donor. The chain employs TRBV11-2 and TRBJ2-3; no clear D. CDR3 protein: CASSSGVHSTDTQYF. CDR3 in DNA: TGTGCCAGCAGCTCGGGCGTCCATAGCACAGATACGCAGTATTTT.